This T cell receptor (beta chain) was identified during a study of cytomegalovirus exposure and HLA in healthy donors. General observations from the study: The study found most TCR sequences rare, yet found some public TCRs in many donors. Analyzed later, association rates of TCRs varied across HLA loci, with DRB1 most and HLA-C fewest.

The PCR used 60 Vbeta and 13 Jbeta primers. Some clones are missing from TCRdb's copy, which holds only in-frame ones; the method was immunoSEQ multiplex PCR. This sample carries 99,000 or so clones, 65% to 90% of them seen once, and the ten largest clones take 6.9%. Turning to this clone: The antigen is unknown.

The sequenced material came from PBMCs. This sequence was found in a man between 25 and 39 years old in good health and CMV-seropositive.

CDR3 sequence (DNA): TGCGCCAGCAGCCAAGAGAACAGGGCAGATACGCAGTATTTT. This sequence encodes CASSQENRADTQYF. The V gene is TRBV4-3, the J gene TRBJ2-3; D is perhaps TRBD1 (6 bases). The CDR3 is made up of 14 amino acids. From germline, CDR1 is LGHNA and CDR2 YSLEER. Trimming pared 0 bases from V and 4 bases from J, leaving 8 bases between.